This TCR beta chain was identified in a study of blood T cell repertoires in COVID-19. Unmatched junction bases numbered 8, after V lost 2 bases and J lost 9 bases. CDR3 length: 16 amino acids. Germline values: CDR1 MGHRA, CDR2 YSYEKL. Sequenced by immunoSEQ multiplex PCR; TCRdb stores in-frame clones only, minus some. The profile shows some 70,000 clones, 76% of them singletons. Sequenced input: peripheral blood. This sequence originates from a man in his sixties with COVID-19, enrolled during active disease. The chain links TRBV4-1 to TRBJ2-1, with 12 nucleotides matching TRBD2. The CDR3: CASSQPGLAGFGEQFF. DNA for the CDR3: TGCGCCAGCAGCCAACCAGGACTAGCGGGATTTGGTGAGCAGTTCTTC.